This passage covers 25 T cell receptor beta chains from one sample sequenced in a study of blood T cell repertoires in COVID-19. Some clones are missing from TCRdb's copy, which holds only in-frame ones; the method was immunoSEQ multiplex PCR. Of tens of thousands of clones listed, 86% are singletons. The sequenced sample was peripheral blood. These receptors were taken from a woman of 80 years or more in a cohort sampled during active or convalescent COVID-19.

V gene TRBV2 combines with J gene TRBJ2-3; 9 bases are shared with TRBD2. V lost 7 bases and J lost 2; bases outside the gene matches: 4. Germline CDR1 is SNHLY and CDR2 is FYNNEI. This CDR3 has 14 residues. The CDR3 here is CASNLAGPTDTQYF. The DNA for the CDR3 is TGTGCCAGCAATCTAGCGGGACCCACAGATACGCAGTATTTT.

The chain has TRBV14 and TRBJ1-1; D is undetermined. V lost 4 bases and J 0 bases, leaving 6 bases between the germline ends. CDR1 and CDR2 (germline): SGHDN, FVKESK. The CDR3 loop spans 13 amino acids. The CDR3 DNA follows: TGTGCCAGCAGCCGAAGCTTGAACACTGAAGCTTTCTTT. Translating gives CASSRSLNTEAFF.

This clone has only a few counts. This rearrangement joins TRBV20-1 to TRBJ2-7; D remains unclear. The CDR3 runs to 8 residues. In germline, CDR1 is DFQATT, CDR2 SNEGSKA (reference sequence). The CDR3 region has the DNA TGCAGTGCTGAGCTGCGGTCCGTC. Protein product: CSAELRSV.

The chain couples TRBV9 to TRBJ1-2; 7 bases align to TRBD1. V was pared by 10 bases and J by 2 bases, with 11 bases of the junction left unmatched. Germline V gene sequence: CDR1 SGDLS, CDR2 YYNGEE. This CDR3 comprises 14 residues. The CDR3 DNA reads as TGTGCCGAAGCCTCGACAGGGCCCAACTATGGCTACACCTTC. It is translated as CAEASTGPNYGYTF.

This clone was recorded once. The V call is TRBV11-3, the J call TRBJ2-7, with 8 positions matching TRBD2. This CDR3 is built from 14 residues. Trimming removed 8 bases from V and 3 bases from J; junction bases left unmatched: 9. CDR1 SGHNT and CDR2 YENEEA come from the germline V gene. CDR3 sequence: CASSSGSSLYEQYV. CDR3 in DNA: TGTGCCAGCTCGAGCGGGAGTTCCCTCTACGAGCAGTACGTC.

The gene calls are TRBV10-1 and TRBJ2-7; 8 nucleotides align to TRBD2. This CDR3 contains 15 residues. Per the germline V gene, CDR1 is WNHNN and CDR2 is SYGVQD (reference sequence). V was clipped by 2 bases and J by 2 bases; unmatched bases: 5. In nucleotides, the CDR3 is TGCGCCAGCAGTGAGAAGGCGGGAGGTACCTACGAGCAGTACTTC. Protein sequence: CASSEKAGGTYEQYF.

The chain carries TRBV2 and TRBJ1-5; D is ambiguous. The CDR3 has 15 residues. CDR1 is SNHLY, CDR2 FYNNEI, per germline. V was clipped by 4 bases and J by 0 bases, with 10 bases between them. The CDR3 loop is CASSVNAYSNQPQHF. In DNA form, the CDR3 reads TGTGCCAGCAGTGTCAATGCCTATAGCAATCAGCCCCAGCATTTT.

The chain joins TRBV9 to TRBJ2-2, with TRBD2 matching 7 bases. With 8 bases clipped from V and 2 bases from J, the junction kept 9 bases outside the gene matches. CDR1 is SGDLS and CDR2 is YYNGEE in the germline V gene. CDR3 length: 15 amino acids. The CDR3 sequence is CASGLSGKNTGELFF. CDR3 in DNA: TGTGCCAGTGGGTTGAGCGGGAAAAACACCGGGGAGCTGTTTTTT.

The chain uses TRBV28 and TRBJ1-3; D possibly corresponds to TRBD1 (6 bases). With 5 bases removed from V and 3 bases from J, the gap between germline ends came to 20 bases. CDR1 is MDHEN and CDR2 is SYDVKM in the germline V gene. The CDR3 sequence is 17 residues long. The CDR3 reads CASSGASRGGDGNTIYF. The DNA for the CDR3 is TGTGCCAGCAGTGGGGCCAGTCGGGGGGGCGATGGAAACACCATATATTTT.

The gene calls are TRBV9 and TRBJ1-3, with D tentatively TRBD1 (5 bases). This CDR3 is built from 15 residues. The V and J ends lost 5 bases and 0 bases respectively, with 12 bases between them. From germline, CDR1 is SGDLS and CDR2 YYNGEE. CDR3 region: CASRPPGGSGNTIYF. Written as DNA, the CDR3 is TGTGCCAGCAGACCTCCCGGGGGCTCTGGAAACACCATATATTTT.

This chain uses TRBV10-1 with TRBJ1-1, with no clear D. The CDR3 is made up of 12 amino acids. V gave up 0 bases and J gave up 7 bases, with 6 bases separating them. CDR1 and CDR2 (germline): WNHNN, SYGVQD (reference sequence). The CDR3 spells CASSESGREAFF. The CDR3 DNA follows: TGCGCCAGCAGTGAGTCGGGCCGTGAAGCTTTCTTT.

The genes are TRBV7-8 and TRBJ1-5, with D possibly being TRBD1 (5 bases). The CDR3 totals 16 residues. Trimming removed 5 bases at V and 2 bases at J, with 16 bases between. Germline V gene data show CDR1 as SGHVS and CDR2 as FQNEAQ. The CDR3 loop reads CASSPVGGLGNQPQHF. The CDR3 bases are TGTGCCAGCAGCCCGGTCGGGGGATTAGGCAATCAGCCCCAGCATTTT.

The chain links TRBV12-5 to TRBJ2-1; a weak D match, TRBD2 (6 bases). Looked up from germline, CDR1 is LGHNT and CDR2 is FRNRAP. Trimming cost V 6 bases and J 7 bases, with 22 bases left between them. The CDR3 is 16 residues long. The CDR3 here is CASGPGVSGGENEQFF. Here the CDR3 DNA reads TGTGCTAGTGGCCCGGGGGTCAGCGGAGGGGAGAATGAGCAGTTCTTC. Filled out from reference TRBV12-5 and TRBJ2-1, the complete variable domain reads DARVTQTPRHKVTEMGQEVTMRCQPILGHNTVFWYRQTMMQGLELLAYFRNRAPLDDSGMPKDRFSAEMPDATLATLKIQPSEPRDSAVYFCASGPGVSGGENEQFFGPGTRLTVL.

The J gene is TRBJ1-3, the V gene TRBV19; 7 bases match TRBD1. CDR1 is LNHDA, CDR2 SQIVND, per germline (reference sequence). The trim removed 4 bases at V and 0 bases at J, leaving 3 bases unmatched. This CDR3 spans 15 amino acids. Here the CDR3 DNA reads TGTGCCAGTAGTACCGGGGACAGCTCTGGAAACACCATATATTTT. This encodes CASSTGDSSGNTIYF.

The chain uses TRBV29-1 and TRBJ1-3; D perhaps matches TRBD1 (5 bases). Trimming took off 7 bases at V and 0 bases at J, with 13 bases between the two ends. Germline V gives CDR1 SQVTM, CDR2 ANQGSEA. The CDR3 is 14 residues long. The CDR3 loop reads CSASRQNSGNTIYF. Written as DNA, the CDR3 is TGCAGCGCCTCCCGACAGAACTCTGGAAACACCATATATTTT.

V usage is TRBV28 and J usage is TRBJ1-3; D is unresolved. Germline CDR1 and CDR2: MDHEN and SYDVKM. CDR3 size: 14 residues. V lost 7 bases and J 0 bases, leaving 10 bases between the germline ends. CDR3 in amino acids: CASKFLSSGNTIYF. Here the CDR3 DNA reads TGTGCCAGCAAATTTTTGAGCTCTGGAAACACCATATATTTT.

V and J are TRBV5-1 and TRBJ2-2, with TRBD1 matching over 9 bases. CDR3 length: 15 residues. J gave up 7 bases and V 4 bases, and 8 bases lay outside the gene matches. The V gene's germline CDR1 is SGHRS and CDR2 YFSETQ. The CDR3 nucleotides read TGCGCCAGCAGCGCCGACAGGGGGGTTGGCGGGGAGCTGTTTTTT. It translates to CASSADRGVGGELFF.

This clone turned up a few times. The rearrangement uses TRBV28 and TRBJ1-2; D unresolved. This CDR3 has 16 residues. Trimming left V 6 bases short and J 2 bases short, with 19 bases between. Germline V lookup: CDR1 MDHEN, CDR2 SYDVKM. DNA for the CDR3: TGTGCCAGCAGAACCCGGGTCGGGGATCTAAACTATGGCTACACCTTC. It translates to CASRTRVGDLNYGYTF.

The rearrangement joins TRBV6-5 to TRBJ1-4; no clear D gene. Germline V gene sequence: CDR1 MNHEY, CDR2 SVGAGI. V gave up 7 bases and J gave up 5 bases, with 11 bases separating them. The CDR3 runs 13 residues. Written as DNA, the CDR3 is TGTGCCAGCATCCGGCAGCGCAATGAAAAACTGTTTTTT. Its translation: CASIRQRNEKLFF.

For the CDR3, the DNA is TGTGCCAGCAGGGAGGGTGCGAACACTGAAGCTTTCTTT. Translating gives CASREGANTEAFF. This chain connects TRBV2 to TRBJ1-1; unclear D gene. V was shortened by 6 bases and J by 1 base, with 9 bases between the two germline ends. Germline CDR1 and CDR2: SNHLY and FYNNEI. The CDR3 has 13 amino acids.

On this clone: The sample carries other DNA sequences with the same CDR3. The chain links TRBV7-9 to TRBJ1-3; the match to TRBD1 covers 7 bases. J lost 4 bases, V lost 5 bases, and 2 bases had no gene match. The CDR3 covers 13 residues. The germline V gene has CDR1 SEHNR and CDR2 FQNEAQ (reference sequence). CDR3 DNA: TGTGCCAGCAGCCGGGACAGCGGAAACACCATATATTTT. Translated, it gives CASSRDSGNTIYF. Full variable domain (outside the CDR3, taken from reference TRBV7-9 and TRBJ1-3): DTGVSQNPRHKITKRGQNVTFRCDPISEHNRLYWYRQTLGQGPEFLTYFQNEAQLEKSRLLSDRFSAERPKGSFSTLEIQRTEQGDSAMYLCASSRDSGNTIYFGEGSWLTVV.

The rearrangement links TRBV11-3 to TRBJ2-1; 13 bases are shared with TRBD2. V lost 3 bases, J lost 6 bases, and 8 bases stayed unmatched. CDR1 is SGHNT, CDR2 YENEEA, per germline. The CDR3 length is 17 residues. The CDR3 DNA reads TGTGCCAGCAGCTTCGGGACTAGCGGGACCTTAGTCAATGAGCAGTTCTTC. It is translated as CASSFGTSGTLVNEQFF.

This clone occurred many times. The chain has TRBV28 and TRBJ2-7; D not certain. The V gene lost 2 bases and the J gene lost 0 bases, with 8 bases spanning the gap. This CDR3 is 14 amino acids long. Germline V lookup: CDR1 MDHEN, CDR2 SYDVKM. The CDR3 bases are TGTGCCAGCAGTTTAGTGTGGAGCTCCTACGAGCAGTACTTC. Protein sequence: CASSLVWSSYEQYF.

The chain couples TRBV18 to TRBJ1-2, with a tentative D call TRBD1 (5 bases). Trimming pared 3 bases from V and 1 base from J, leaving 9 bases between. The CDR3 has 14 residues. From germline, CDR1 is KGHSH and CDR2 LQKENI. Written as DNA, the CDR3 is TGTGCCAGCTCACCTGGGGCAGATAACTATGGCTACACCTTC. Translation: CASSPGADNYGYTF.

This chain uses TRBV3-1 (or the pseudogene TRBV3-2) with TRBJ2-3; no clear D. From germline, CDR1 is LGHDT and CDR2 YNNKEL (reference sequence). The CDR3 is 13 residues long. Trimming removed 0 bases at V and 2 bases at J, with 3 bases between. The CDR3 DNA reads TGTGCCAGCAGCCAAGAGTACACAGATACGCAGTATTTT. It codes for CASSQEYTDTQYF.